Listed below are T cell receptor beta chains from one sample, sequenced in a study of T cell responses to AZD1222 COVID-19 vaccine. Profiled with immunoSEQ multiplex PCR; TCRdb holds only in-frame clones, not every one. The sample holds around 120,000 clones, approximately 86% seen once. Sequenced here: peripheral blood, sampled 28 days after the second AZD1222 dose. Source of these receptors: an adult who received the AZD1222 COVID-19 vaccine. Both conserved end residues are part of each CDR3. Each record gives: V gene, clone size, J gene, D gene, CDR3 protein, CDR3 DNA. D genes are given only for firm matches. Size is omitted from some rows. Given values are once, few, many or a class for expanded clones.

v_call: TRBV9; clone_size: NA; j_call: TRBJ2-2; d_call: NA; cdr3_aa: CASSVSSGQTTGELFF; cdr3_nt: TGTGCCAGCAGCGTCAGCTCGGGACAAACAACCGGGGAGCTGTTTTTT
v_call: TRBV6-2/TRBV6-3; clone_size: NA; j_call: TRBJ2-1; d_call: NA; cdr3_aa: CASSLRGTAIGEQFF; cdr3_nt: TGTGCCAGCAGCCTAAGAGGGACTGCCATCGGGGAGCAGTTCTTC
v_call: TRBV15; clone_size: NA; j_call: TRBJ2-7; d_call: NA; cdr3_aa: CATSRDLGSYEQYF; cdr3_nt: TGTGCCACCAGCAGAGATTTGGGGTCGTACGAGCAGTACTTC
v_call: TRBV4-3; clone_size: once; j_call: TRBJ1-1; d_call: NA; cdr3_aa: CASSRRKGTEAFF; cdr3_nt: TGCGCCAGCAGCCGGAGAAAGGGCACTGAAGCTTTCTTT
v_call: TRBV7-2; clone_size: NA; j_call: TRBJ1-3; d_call: TRBD1; cdr3_aa: CASSLQGALRNTIYF; cdr3_nt: TGTGCCAGCAGCTTACAGGGGGCACTGAGAAACACCATATATTTT
v_call: TRBV4-2; clone_size: once; j_call: TRBJ1-2; d_call: NA; cdr3_aa: CASSLDARDYGYTF; cdr3_nt: TGTGCCAGCAGCCTCGACGCAAGGGACTATGGCTACACCTTC
v_call: TRBV4-2; clone_size: NA; j_call: TRBJ2-7; d_call: NA; cdr3_aa: CASSPQWGGVYEQYF; cdr3_nt: TGTGCCAGCAGCCCCCAGTGGGGGGGCGTGTACGAGCAGTACTTC
v_call: TRBV19; clone_size: few; j_call: TRBJ2-5; d_call: NA; cdr3_aa: CASSINDNQETQYF; cdr3_nt: TGTGCCAGTAGTATAAACGACAATCAAGAGACCCAGTACTTC
v_call: TRBV11-2; clone_size: once; j_call: TRBJ2-1; d_call: TRBD2; cdr3_aa: CASSFQRGKYNEQFF; cdr3_nt: TGTGCCAGCAGCTTCCAGCGGGGGAAGTACAATGAGCAGTTCTTC
v_call: TRBV4-2; clone_size: once; j_call: TRBJ1-5; d_call: NA; cdr3_aa: CASSQAPLGDSSNQPQHF; cdr3_nt: TGTGCCAGCAGCCAGGCCCCGCTCGGGGATTCGAGCAATCAGCCCCAGCATTTT
v_call: TRBV5-1; clone_size: NA; j_call: TRBJ1-5; d_call: TRBD1; cdr3_aa: CASSWGQGGQPQHF; cdr3_nt: TGCGCCAGCAGCTGGGGACAGGGGGGTCAGCCCCAGCATTTT
v_call: TRBV6-6; clone_size: NA; j_call: TRBJ2-1; d_call: NA; cdr3_aa: CASRDYRAHNEQFF; cdr3_nt: TGTGCCAGCAGAGACTATAGGGCTCACAATGAGCAGTTCTTC
v_call: TRBV5-1; clone_size: once; j_call: TRBJ1-5; d_call: NA; cdr3_aa: CASSLNAAGDQPQHF; cdr3_nt: TGCGCCAGCAGCTTGAACGCCGCAGGGGATCAGCCCCAGCATTTT
v_call: TRBV3-1/TRBV3-2; clone_size: NA; j_call: TRBJ1-3; d_call: NA; cdr3_aa: CASSPLLDNSGNTIYF; cdr3_nt: TGTGCCAGCAGCCCCCTGCTTGACAACTCTGGAAACACCATATATTTT
v_call: TRBV10-3; clone_size: NA; j_call: TRBJ2-3; d_call: NA; cdr3_aa: CAIRGTEISTDTQYF; cdr3_nt: TGTGCCATCAGGGGGACGGAAATCAGCACAGATACGCAGTATTTT
v_call: TRBV5-4; clone_size: NA; j_call: TRBJ1-3; d_call: TRBD1; cdr3_aa: CASSLGQGYGNTIYF; cdr3_nt: TGTGCCAGCAGCTTAGGACAGGGGTACGGAAACACCATATATTTT
v_call: TRBV28; clone_size: NA; j_call: TRBJ1-4; d_call: TRBD1; cdr3_aa: CASSRDSRTNEKLFF; cdr3_nt: TGTGCCAGCAGCCGGGACAGCAGAACTAATGAAAAACTGTTTTTT
v_call: TRBV5-6; clone_size: NA; j_call: TRBJ2-3; d_call: TRBD1; cdr3_aa: CASKGQGATDTQYF; cdr3_nt: TGTGCCAGCAAAGGACAGGGGGCCACAGATACGCAGTATTTT
v_call: TRBV11-2; clone_size: NA; j_call: TRBJ2-5; d_call: NA; cdr3_aa: CASSPLASGQETQYF; cdr3_nt: TGTGCCAGCAGCCCTCTGGCGAGCGGACAAGAGACCCAGTACTTC
v_call: TRBV5-4; clone_size: NA; j_call: TRBJ1-1; d_call: NA; cdr3_aa: CASSFGLARGEAFF; cdr3_nt: TGTGCCAGCAGCTTTGGACTGGCGCGGGGTGAAGCTTTCTTT
v_call: TRBV2; clone_size: NA; j_call: TRBJ2-3; d_call: NA; cdr3_aa: CASSEARQYTQYF; cdr3_nt: TGTGCCAGCAGTGAAGCCCGACAGTATACGCAGTATTTT
v_call: TRBV18; clone_size: NA; j_call: TRBJ2-7; d_call: NA; cdr3_aa: CASSPSNRAREQYF; cdr3_nt: TGTGCCAGCTCACCTAGTAACAGGGCTCGGGAGCAGTACTTC
v_call: TRBV28; clone_size: NA; j_call: TRBJ1-1; d_call: TRBD1; cdr3_aa: CASSLTGVNTEAFF; cdr3_nt: TGTGCCAGCAGCTTGACAGGGGTTAACACTGAAGCTTTCTTT
v_call: TRBV5-1; clone_size: NA; j_call: TRBJ1-2; d_call: NA; cdr3_aa: CASSLTAGDYGYTF; cdr3_nt: TGCGCCAGCAGCTTGACCGCAGGGGACTATGGCTACACCTTC
v_call: TRBV7-3; clone_size: NA; j_call: TRBJ1-1; d_call: NA; cdr3_aa: CASSWTPGAEAFF; cdr3_nt: TGTGCCAGCAGCTGGACCCCAGGGGCTGAAGCTTTCTTT
v_call: TRBV6-6; clone_size: NA; j_call: TRBJ1-5; d_call: NA; cdr3_aa: CASSQGPGRGNQPQHF; cdr3_nt: TGTGCCAGCAGTCAAGGGCCGGGAAGGGGTAATCAGCCCCAGCATTTT
v_call: TRBV7-2; clone_size: NA; j_call: TRBJ2-3; d_call: TRBD1; cdr3_aa: CASRHRQGADTQYF; cdr3_nt: TGTGCCAGCAGACACAGGCAGGGGGCAGATACGCAGTATTTT
v_call: TRBV18; clone_size: NA; j_call: TRBJ1-3; d_call: NA; cdr3_aa: CASSPREMNTIYF; cdr3_nt: TGTGCCAGCTCCCCGAGGGAAATGAACACCATATATTTT
v_call: TRBV7-3; clone_size: NA; j_call: TRBJ2-5; d_call: NA; cdr3_aa: CASSSLPGAQETQYF; cdr3_nt: TGTGCCAGCAGCTCCCTCCCGGGGGCGCAAGAGACCCAGTACTTC
v_call: TRBV29-1; clone_size: NA; j_call: TRBJ2-2; d_call: NA; cdr3_aa: CSVGRGDTGELFF; cdr3_nt: TGCAGCGTTGGAAGGGGTGACACCGGGGAGCTGTTTTTT
v_call: TRBV7-6; clone_size: NA; j_call: TRBJ2-1; d_call: NA; cdr3_aa: CASVTADYNEQFF; cdr3_nt: TGTGCCAGCGTGACAGCCGATTACAATGAGCAGTTCTTC
v_call: TRBV7-9; clone_size: NA; j_call: TRBJ2-7; d_call: NA; cdr3_aa: CASSLRGSGVTYEQYF; cdr3_nt: TGTGCCAGCAGCTTACGCGGGTCGGGGGTTACCTACGAGCAGTACTTC
v_call: TRBV7-2; clone_size: NA; j_call: TRBJ2-1; d_call: NA; cdr3_aa: CASSFNLYNEQFF; cdr3_nt: TGTGCCAGCAGCTTTAATCTTTACAATGAGCAGTTCTTC
v_call: TRBV6-5; clone_size: NA; j_call: TRBJ1-4; d_call: TRBD1; cdr3_aa: CASSYSPDRAEKLFF; cdr3_nt: TGTGCCAGCAGTTACTCCCCGGACAGGGCGGAAAAACTGTTTTTT
v_call: TRBV19; clone_size: few; j_call: TRBJ1-1; d_call: NA; cdr3_aa: CASSIGGNTEAFF; cdr3_nt: TGTGCCAGTAGTATAGGGGGGAACACTGAAGCTTTCTTT
v_call: TRBV6-5; clone_size: NA; j_call: TRBJ1-5; d_call: TRBD1; cdr3_aa: CASSRDRGGQPQHF; cdr3_nt: TGTGCCAGCAGTAGGGACAGGGGGGGTCAGCCCCAGCATTTT
v_call: TRBV7-2; clone_size: NA; j_call: TRBJ1-3; d_call: NA; cdr3_aa: CASSLGSSPLSGNTIYF; cdr3_nt: TGTGCCAGCAGCTTAGGAAGCTCGCCGCTCTCTGGAAACACCATATATTTT
v_call: TRBV12-5; clone_size: many; j_call: TRBJ2-5; d_call: TRBD1; cdr3_aa: CASGLVTGGNLETQYF; cdr3_nt: TGTGCTAGTGGTTTGGTGACAGGGGGAAACTTGGAGACCCAGTACTTC
v_call: TRBV27; clone_size: NA; j_call: TRBJ1-6; d_call: NA; cdr3_aa: CASSLRQGLGNSPLHF; cdr3_nt: TGTGCCAGCAGTCTAAGGCAGGGGCTCGGTAATTCACCCCTCCACTTT
v_call: TRBV18; clone_size: NA; j_call: TRBJ1-4; d_call: TRBD1; cdr3_aa: CASSPPPGTGSEKLFF; cdr3_nt: TGTGCCAGCTCACCGCCCCCCGGGACAGGGAGCGAAAAACTGTTTTTT
v_call: TRBV5-3; clone_size: NA; j_call: TRBJ1-2; d_call: NA; cdr3_aa: CARSPSVQPTPF; cdr3_nt: TGTGCCAGAAGCCCCAGTGTACAGCCTACTCCCTTC
v_call: TRBV9; clone_size: NA; j_call: TRBJ1-6; d_call: NA; cdr3_aa: CASSVVGGVDSPLHF; cdr3_nt: TGTGCCAGCAGCGTAGTGGGGGGGGTGGATTCACCCCTCCACTTT
v_call: TRBV6-6; clone_size: NA; j_call: TRBJ2-6; d_call: NA; cdr3_aa: CASRNQVSGANVLTF; cdr3_nt: TGTGCCAGCAGGAATCAGGTCTCTGGGGCCAACGTCCTGACTTTC
v_call: TRBV5-1; clone_size: NA; j_call: TRBJ1-4; d_call: TRBD1; cdr3_aa: CASSRGQGVTNEKLFF; cdr3_nt: TGCGCCAGCAGCCGAGGACAGGGGGTAACTAATGAAAAACTGTTTTTT
v_call: TRBV5-5; clone_size: NA; j_call: TRBJ1-6; d_call: TRBD1; cdr3_aa: CASSLGESGGNSPLHF; cdr3_nt: TGTGCCAGCAGCTTGGGGGAGTCAGGGGGTAATTCACCCCTCCACTTT
v_call: TRBV2; clone_size: once; j_call: TRBJ1-1; d_call: TRBD1; cdr3_aa: CASRTDRADTEAFF; cdr3_nt: TGTGCCAGCAGGACGGACAGGGCCGACACTGAAGCTTTCTTT
v_call: TRBV2; clone_size: NA; j_call: TRBJ1-2; d_call: NA; cdr3_aa: CASSKTESVRVGYTF; cdr3_nt: TGTGCCAGCAGCAAAACAGAGTCCGTTCGGGTTGGCTACACCTTC
v_call: TRBV2; clone_size: NA; j_call: TRBJ2-1; d_call: NA; cdr3_aa: CASTPGPQSDEQFF; cdr3_nt: TGTGCCAGCACTCCGGGACCCCAGAGCGATGAGCAGTTCTTC
v_call: TRBV7-2; clone_size: NA; j_call: TRBJ2-5; d_call: NA; cdr3_aa: CASSSLGGKETQYF; cdr3_nt: TGTGCCAGCAGCTCCCTGGGGGGCAAGGAGACCCAGTACTTC
v_call: TRBV9; clone_size: NA; j_call: TRBJ2-3; d_call: NA; cdr3_aa: CASSATGSLRTDTQYF; cdr3_nt: TGTGCCAGCAGCGCCACGGGGTCCCTTCGCACAGATACGCAGTATTTT
v_call: TRBV6-5; clone_size: NA; j_call: TRBJ1-1; d_call: NA; cdr3_aa: CASSSLRAMNTEAFF; cdr3_nt: TGTGCCAGCAGTTCACTGAGGGCTATGAACACTGAAGCTTTCTTT